Listed here are 10 T cell receptor beta chains from one sample, sequenced in a study of blood T cell repertoires in COVID-19. Sequencing used immunoSEQ multiplex PCR; TCRdb keeps in-frame clones, though not all of them. The sample has more than 300,000 clones, 87% seen once; the top ten hold approximately 6%. Sequences were obtained from PBMCs or T cells enriched from blood (not recorded which). These receptors were taken from a woman younger than 45 who had recovered from COVID-19.

In its sample, this clone was seen a few times. The J gene is TRBJ1-1, the V gene TRBV3-1 (or the pseudogene TRBV3-2); D possibly corresponds to TRBD1 (5 bases). Germline values: CDR1 LGHDT, CDR2 YNNKEL (reference sequence). With 2 bases removed from V and 5 bases from J, the gap between germline ends came to 9 bases. This CDR3 contains 13 residues. In DNA, the CDR3 is TGTGCCAGCAGCCAACAGGGCTGGACTGAAGCTTTCTTT. Protein product: CASSQQGWTEAFF.

The chain uses TRBV7-2 and TRBJ2-7; D unclear. V lost 0 bases and J 4 bases, leaving 10 bases between the germline ends. The CDR3 spans 14 residues. From germline, CDR1 is SGHTA and CDR2 FQGNSA. CDR3 coding DNA: TGTGCCAGCAGCTTAGCGAACGGAGAATACGAGCAGTACTTC. Encoded protein: CASSLANGEYEQYF.

The V call is TRBV29-1, the J call TRBJ2-7; 9 bases are shared with TRBD2. V lost 4 bases to trimming and J lost 6 bases; unmatched junction nucleotides: 13. Germline V CDR1 and CDR2: SQVTM, ANQGSEA. The CDR3 consists of 15 residues. The CDR3 DNA reads TGCAGCGTTGGATTGGGAGGGAGCGGGGGGTTCGAGCAGTACTTC. It yields the protein CSVGLGGSGGFEQYF.

This sequence joins TRBV7-2 and TRBJ2-1, with a possible D match to TRBD1 (6 bases). V was trimmed by 1 base and J by 7 bases, leaving 20 bases between them. The CDR3 length is 17 residues. Germline assignment: CDR1 SGHTA and CDR2 FQGNSA. The CDR3 bases are TGTGCCAGCAGCTTAGTGAGTGGTGGGGGCCGATTGAATGAGCAGTTCTTC. This codes for CASSLVSGGGRLNEQFF.

The chain carries TRBV5-4 and TRBJ1-1; unclear D gene. V lost 0 bases and J 0 bases, leaving 9 bases between the germline ends. This CDR3 has 15 residues. Per the germline V gene, CDR1 is SGHNT and CDR2 is YYREEE (reference sequence). This chain's CDR3 is CASSLAGKMNTEAFF. As DNA, the CDR3 is TGTGCCAGCAGCTTGGCCGGGAAGATGAACACTGAAGCTTTCTTT.

There are a few counts of this clone. The rearrangement links TRBV5-4 to TRBJ1-2; possibly TRBD1 for D (6 bases). The germline V gene encodes CDR1 SGHNT and CDR2 YYREEE (reference sequence). Deletions cut 0 bases from V and 8 bases from J, with 14 bases between. The CDR3 is made up of 14 amino acids. CDR3 amino acids: CASSLVSGDGGYTF. CDR3 bases: TGTGCCAGCAGCTTGGTGTCAGGGGATGGCGGCTACACCTTC.

There are a few counts of this clone. The chain joins TRBV2 to TRBJ2-7; 10 nucleotides line up with TRBD1. The germline V gene has CDR1 SNHLY and CDR2 FYNNEI. Unmatched junction bases numbered 9, after V lost 10 bases and J lost 6 bases. The CDR3 is 13 residues long. CDR3 sequence reads: CATQDRGYSEQYF. The CDR3 bases are TGTGCCACGCAGGACAGGGGGTATAGCGAGCAGTACTTC.

V and J are TRBV19 and TRBJ2-1, with 8 bases that match TRBD1. The CDR3 has 14 amino acids. Germline V lookup: CDR1 LNHDA, CDR2 SQIVND (reference sequence). The V gene end was trimmed by 5 bases and the J gene end by 6 bases; junction bases not matched to a gene: 6. The CDR3 DNA reads TGTGCCAGTAGTCAAGGACAGGGAGGCAATGAGCAGTTCTTC. It codes for CASSQGQGGNEQFF.

The V gene is TRBV11-2, the J gene TRBJ1-2; 9 nucleotides align to TRBD1. The CDR3 spans 14 residues. The ends lost 3 bases at V and 8 bases at J; junction bases unmatched: 7. Germline V gene lookup returns CDR1 SGHAT and CDR2 FQNNGV. The CDR3 DNA follows: TGTGCCAGCAGCTTGGGACAGGGATTATACGGCTACACCTTC. The encoded protein is CASSLGQGLYGYTF.

As regards this clone: Mismatch with germline at one junction end may stem from a read error. This chain links TRBV30 with TRBJ2-7; D call uncertain. Germline assignment: CDR1 GTSNPN and CDR2 SVGIG (reference sequence). CDR3 length equals 12 residues. The CDR3 coding sequence is TGTGCCTGGAGATATAGCTCCCACGAGCAGTACTTC. Protein: CAWRYSSHEQYF.